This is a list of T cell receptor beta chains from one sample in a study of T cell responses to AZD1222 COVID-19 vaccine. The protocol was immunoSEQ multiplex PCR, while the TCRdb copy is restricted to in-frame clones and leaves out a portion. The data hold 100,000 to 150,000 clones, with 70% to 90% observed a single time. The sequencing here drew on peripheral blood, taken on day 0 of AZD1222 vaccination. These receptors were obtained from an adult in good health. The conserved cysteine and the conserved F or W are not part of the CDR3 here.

ASSQDSSYNEQF,TRBV4-3,TRBJ2-1
ASSSLLGVVPQNTEAF,TRBV28,TRBJ1-1
ASSLKVRASYEQY,TRBV5-1,TRBJ2-7
ASSKLLGAVPLVGYT,TRBV21-1,TRBJ1-2
ASSPLGTSYGYT,TRBV7-3,TRBJ1-2
ASSEGWGLGNEQF,TRBV6-1,TRBJ2-1
ASSLSRRGKSYGYT,TRBV5-4,TRBJ1-2
ASSLVWFNSQETQY,TRBV7-2,TRBJ2-5
ATSDAGLRETQY,TRBV24-1,TRBJ2-5
ASMDRGITRGYT,TRBV28,TRBJ1-2
ASSTQGKQPQH,TRBV19,TRBJ1-5
ASSQVLSSGGSYEQY,TRBV4-1,TRBJ2-7
ASSHGTSGTGELF,TRBV4-1,TRBJ2-2
ASSPRGKVVSTDTQY,TRBV11-2,TRBJ2-3
ASSQQRLKATEAF,TRBV11-3,TRBJ1-1
ASSQRTSGRDEQY,TRBV4-1,TRBJ2-7
ASSVITTSGSICNEQF,TRBV19,TRBJ2-1
ASSKRQGNEKLF,TRBV5-6,TRBJ1-4
ASSPPPGWGFGELF,TRBV7-8,TRBJ2-2
ASSLFGWVTGNTIY,TRBV28,TRBJ1-3